These T cell receptor beta chains were read from a single sample in a study of blood T cell repertoires in COVID-19. Method: immunoSEQ multiplex PCR; TCRdb's copy keeps in-frame clones and lacks some. This sample carries roughly 220,000 clones, under 90% of them seen once, and the ten largest clones take 20%. The sequencing input was peripheral blood. These receptor sequences come from a man younger than 40 with active or convalescent COVID-19. Both conserved end residues are part of each CDR3. D genes are given only for firm matches.

v_gene	d_gene	j_gene	CDR3aa
TRBV6-2/TRBV6-3	TRBD2	TRBJ2-5	CASSGALRGALQETQYF
TRBV12-5	.	TRBJ2-1	CASGLVGEVTHNEQFF
TRBV27	.	TRBJ2-4	CASRTGQNIQYF
TRBV19	.	TRBJ1-1	CASSIGEGTEAFF
TRBV3-1/TRBV3-2	TRBD2	TRBJ2-1	CASSQRRRVTLAYLVNEQFF
TRBV6-5	.	TRBJ2-7	CASSYSAGRIYEQYF
TRBV28	TRBD1	TRBJ1-6	CASKGQDPSSYNSPLHF
TRBV6-5	TRBD1	TRBJ1-4	CASSRQGRNEKLFF
TRBV30	.	TRBJ1-5	CAWSEVGARQPQHF
TRBV5-1	TRBD1	TRBJ1-6	CASSLGRNRGSYNSPLHF
TRBV10-3	TRBD2	TRBJ2-1	CAISNSGGATDEQFF
TRBV5-4	.	TRBJ2-2	CASSGSQGSNTGELFF
TRBV29-1	.	TRBJ2-7	CSVEEQGYEQYF
TRBV4-3	TRBD1	TRBJ2-7	CASSQDGTGFYEQYF
TRBV3-1/TRBV3-2	.	TRBJ2-1	CASRPRGQWKDNEQFF
TRBV7-9	TRBD2	TRBJ2-3	CASSRTSGSTDTQYF
TRBV28	.	TRBJ2-2	CASRRRDRLTGELFF
TRBV5-1	.	TRBJ1-6	CASSPRGGENNSPLHF
TRBV30	TRBD1	TRBJ1-4	CALTDRVGEKLFF
TRBV6-5	.	TRBJ1-3	CASAGRVSSGNTIYF
TRBV28	.	TRBJ2-1	CASSLSDRSTNEQFF
TRBV6-6	.	TRBJ1-1	CASLPGGVGAFF
TRBV6-5	TRBD1	TRBJ2-1	CATRDRGSYNEQFF
TRBV10-1	.	TRBJ2-1	CATRGYNEQFF
TRBV4-3	TRBD1	TRBJ1-1	CASSQDAPTGTEAFF
TRBV7-2	TRBD2	TRBJ2-4	CASSLAETSAKNIQYF
TRBV5-1	TRBD1	TRBJ2-1	CASSSGTGAYNEQFF
TRBV9	.	TRBJ2-5	CASSVDWRGQETQYF
TRBV18	TRBD1	TRBJ2-7	CASSPPGQGAYEQYF
TRBV9	.	TRBJ2-3	CASSVEQGVLDTQYF
TRBV13	TRBD1	TRBJ1-3	CASSMRDSNTIYF
TRBV9	TRBD1	TRBJ1-2	CASSTPRGQGANYGYTF
TRBV6-5	.	TRBJ1-1	CASSYSSLNTEAFF
TRBV10-3	.	TRBJ2-7	CAISDGAGPYEQYF
TRBV5-1	TRBD1	TRBJ1-2	CASGRFEDRGDGYTF
TRBV28	TRBD2	TRBJ2-4	CASSSTTGTSKQYF
TRBV27	TRBD1	TRBJ2-1	CASSLGTGNEQFF
TRBV30	.	TRBJ2-7	CAWSPQGKTQPYEQYF
TRBV5-1	.	TRBJ2-1	CASSFGTSDYNEQFF
TRBV6-5	.	TRBJ1-5	CPRAGSDQPQHF
TRBV12-3/TRBV12-4	.	TRBJ2-7	CASSFDPGREQYF
TRBV6-6	.	TRBJ2-3	CASTPSEVKADTQYF
TRBV27	TRBD1	TRBJ2-7	CASSPLGQGGDEQYF
TRBV29-1	.	TRBJ2-7	CSVRKGGNEQYF
TRBV24-1	TRBD2	TRBJ2-1	CATQQSGGAYNEQFF
TRBV5-4	.	TRBJ2-7	CASSTMGLREQYF
TRBV7-8	.	TRBJ1-1	CASSRRWEGSTEAFF
TRBV7-2	.	TRBJ2-7	CASSLGLPREQYF
TRBV5-1	.	TRBJ1-4	CASSHSTTNEKLFF